This entry describes one T cell receptor delta chain. This clone was counted only a few times. There is no known antigen for this receptor. No much larger clonotype is one base removed from it; base qualities were not supplied. Germline trimming: 1 base from V, 3 bases from J; junction bases outside gene matches: 24. The CDR3 covers 22 residues, taking in both the cysteine and the phenylalanine. CDR3 DNA is the only sequence kept; it has 66 bases, read in frame from the first base. The germline V gene encodes CDR1 TSWWSYY and CDR2 QGS. RNA was isolated using the RNeasy mini kit, and reverse transcription was performed with Superscript III. Multiplex PCR was used to generate CDR3 amplicons, with pooled V-gene forward primers and a constant-region reverse primer carrying Illumina adaptor overhangs. After gel purification, the amplicons were indexed with Nextera index primers over about 8 extra PCR cycles and then purified using AMPure XP beads. Sequencing of the libraries was done on an Illumina MiSeq using paired-end 250 bp reads, dual indexing and a roughly 18% PhiX spike-in. In the original analysis: Reads were quality checked with FastQC, and TRG read pairs were merged with ea-utils fastq-join. IMGT/HighV-QUEST was used to annotate sequences, retaining only productive sequences with an unambiguous V-gene assignment, and each clonotype was defined by an identical CDR3 sequence. For downstream analysis, VDJtools 1.1.1, tcR 2.2.3, Treemap and vegan Shannon diversity in R 3.4.4 were used. TCRdb called clones afresh from the public reads with CATT; identical DNA rows were later merged. The V and J calls here are based on TCRdb, not the publication. This sample is represented by 22,000 or so delta-chain clones; 8.1% of them were singletons. Of the sample, almost 1% falls within the top ten clones.

Thymic samples were depleted of alphabeta T cells, then CD3+ TCRVdelta1+ TCRVdelta2- thymocytes were FACS-sorted. Sorted Vdelta1+ thymocyte purity ranged from roughly 97% to 99.6%. The thymic specimens were obtained from under ten paediatric patients, aged roughly 5 days to 16 months, who were having corrective cardiac surgery. After the thymic tissue was dispersed, mononuclear cells were isolated using a Histopaque-1077 density gradient. Staining used anti-TCRVdelta1 clone TS8.2, anti-TCRVdelta2 clone B6, anti-CD3 clone HIT3a and anti-TCRalphabeta clone IP26 antibodies. This entry comes from a study of Vδ1+ human thymocytes (dated by TCRdb to 2016 to 2019). In the study overall: mRNA-level TRG and TRD CDR3 repertoires of highly purified Vdelta1+ thymocytes from young children were characterised as a data resource. Validation of the multiplex-based CDR3 amplicon strategy against 5'RACE-based CDR3 amplicon generation methods had been performed previously.

Study-wide findings and limitations: Because no clustering by age or sex was seen, donors were not stratified by age or sex in the analyses. Unlike the oligoclonal repertoires in peripheral blood, the thymic TRG and TRD repertoires appeared highly polyclonal, with Gaussian CDR3 length distributions. Although sort purity was high, 20% to 25% of thymic TRD sequences were Vdelta2 (with a few Vdelta3), in contrast to the peripheral blood Vdelta1+ controls. The use of highly purified populations and single-cell validation was advised by the authors, since misinterpretation of bulk repertoire data could be caused by unexpected Vdelta2 sequences. Numerous TRG clonotypes were shared among donors (up to roughly 6.9x10^3), while TRD repertoires were essentially private (a maximum of roughly 120 shared).

The sequence derives from a child less than two years old who had congenital heart surgery. The chain is encoded by TRDV1 joined to TRDJ1; 9 bases in between match TRDD3. What was sequenced was Vdelta1+ gamma-delta thymocytes from the thymus. The intended sense of this specimen's cell subset or site label: FACS-sorted CD3+ TCRalphabeta- TCRVdelta1+ TCRVdelta2- thymocytes. The CDR3 protein is CALGEHYVSSCTGGRDPDKLIF. The sequenced DNA is TGTGCTCTTGGGGAACACTACGTAAGCTCATGTACTGGGGGAAGAGATCCCGATAAACTCATCTTT.